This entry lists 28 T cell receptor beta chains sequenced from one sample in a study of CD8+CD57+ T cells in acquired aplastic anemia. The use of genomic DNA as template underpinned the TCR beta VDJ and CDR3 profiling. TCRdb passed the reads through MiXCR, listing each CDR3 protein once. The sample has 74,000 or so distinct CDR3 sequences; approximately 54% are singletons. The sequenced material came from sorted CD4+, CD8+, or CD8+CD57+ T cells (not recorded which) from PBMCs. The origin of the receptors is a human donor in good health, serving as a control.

The CDR3, as DNA: TGTGCCATCAGCGGACAGGGGTACGAGCAGTACTTC. Translated: CAISGQGYEQYF. This chain uses TRBV10-3 with TRBJ2-7, with 9 bases fitting TRBD1. Germline CDR1 reads ENHRY; CDR2 reads SYGVKD. V lost 6 bases, J lost 4 bases, and 1 base stayed unmatched. This CDR3 contains 12 residues.

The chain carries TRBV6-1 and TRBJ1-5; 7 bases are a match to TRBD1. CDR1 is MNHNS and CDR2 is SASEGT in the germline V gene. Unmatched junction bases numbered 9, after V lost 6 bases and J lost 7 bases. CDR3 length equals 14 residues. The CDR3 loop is CASSQTGRGQPQHF. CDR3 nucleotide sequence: TGTGCCAGCAGCCAGACAGGGCGGGGCCAGCCCCAGCATTTT.

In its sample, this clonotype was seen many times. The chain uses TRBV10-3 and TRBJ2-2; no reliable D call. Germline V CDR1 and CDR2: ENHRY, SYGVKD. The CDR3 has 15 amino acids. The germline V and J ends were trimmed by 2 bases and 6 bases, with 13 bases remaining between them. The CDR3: CAISETGASSGELFF. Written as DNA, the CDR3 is TGTGCCATCAGTGAGACGGGCGCCTCTTCCGGGGAGCTGTTTTTT.

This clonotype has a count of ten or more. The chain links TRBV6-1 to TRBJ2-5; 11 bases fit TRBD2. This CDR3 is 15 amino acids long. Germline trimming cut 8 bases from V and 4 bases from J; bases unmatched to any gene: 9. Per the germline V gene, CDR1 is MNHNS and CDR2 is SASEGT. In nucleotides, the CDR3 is TGTGCCAGCCTAGCGGGAGGCCCGGGGTCAGAGACCCAGTACTTC. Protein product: CASLAGGPGSETQYF.

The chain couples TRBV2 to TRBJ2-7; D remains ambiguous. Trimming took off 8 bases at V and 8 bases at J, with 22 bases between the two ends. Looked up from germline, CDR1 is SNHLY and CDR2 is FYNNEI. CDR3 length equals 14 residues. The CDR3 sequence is CASPRDARHPKQYF. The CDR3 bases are TGTGCCAGCCCCCGAGACGCTAGACATCCCAAGCAGTACTTC.

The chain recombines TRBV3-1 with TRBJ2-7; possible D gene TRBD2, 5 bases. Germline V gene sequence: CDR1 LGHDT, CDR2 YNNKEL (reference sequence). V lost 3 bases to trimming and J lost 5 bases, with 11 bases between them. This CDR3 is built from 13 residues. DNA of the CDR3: TGTGCCAGCAGCCACCCACTAGGCCACGAGCAGTACTTC. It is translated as CASSHPLGHEQYF.

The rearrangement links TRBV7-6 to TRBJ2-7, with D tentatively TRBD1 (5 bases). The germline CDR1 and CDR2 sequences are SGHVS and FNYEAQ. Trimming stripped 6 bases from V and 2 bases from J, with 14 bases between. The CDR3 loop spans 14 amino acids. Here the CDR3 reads CASSPRGQTYEQYF. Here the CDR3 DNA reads TGTGCCAGCAGTCCAAGGGGTCAGACCTACGAGCAGTACTTC.

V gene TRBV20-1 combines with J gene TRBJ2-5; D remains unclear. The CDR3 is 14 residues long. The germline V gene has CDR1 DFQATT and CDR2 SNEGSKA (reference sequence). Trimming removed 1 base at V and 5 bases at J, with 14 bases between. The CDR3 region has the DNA TGCAGTGCTAGAGGGGATATGGGCCGGGAGACCCAGTACTTC. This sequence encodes CSARGDMGRETQYF.

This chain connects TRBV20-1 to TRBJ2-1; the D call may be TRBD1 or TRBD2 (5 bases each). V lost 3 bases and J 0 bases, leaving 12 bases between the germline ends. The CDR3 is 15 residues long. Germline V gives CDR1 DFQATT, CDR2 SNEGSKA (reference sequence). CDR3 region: CSARGVATSYNEQFF. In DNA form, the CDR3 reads TGCAGTGCTAGGGGGGTGGCGACCTCCTACAATGAGCAGTTCTTC.

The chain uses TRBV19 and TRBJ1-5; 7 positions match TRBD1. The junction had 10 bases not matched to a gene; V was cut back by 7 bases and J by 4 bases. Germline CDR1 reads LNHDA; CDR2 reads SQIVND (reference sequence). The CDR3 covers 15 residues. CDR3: CASNPRDSINQPQHF. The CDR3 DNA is TGTGCCAGTAACCCCCGGGACAGCATAAATCAGCCCCAGCATTTT.

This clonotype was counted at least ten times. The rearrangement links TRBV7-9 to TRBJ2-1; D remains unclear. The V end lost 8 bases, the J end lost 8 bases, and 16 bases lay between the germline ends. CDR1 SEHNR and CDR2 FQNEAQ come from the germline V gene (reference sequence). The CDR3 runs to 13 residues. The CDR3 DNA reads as TGTGCCAGCCACTCCTCCCTGGGCGATGAGCAGTTCTTC. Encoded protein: CASHSSLGDEQFF.

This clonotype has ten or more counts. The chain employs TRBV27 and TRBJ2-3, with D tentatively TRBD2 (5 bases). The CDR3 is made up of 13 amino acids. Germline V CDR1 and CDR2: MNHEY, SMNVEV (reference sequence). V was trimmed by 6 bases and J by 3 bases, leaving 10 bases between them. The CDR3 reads CASRPSQTDTQYF. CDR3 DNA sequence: TGTGCCAGCAGACCTAGCCAAACAGATACGCAGTATTTT.

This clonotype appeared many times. The CDR3 reads CASSPRWGIGLGTDTQYF. The CDR3 DNA sequence: TGTGCCAGCAGCCCCCGGTGGGGGATCGGCCTTGGAACAGATACGCAGTATTTT. The V call is TRBV9, the J call TRBJ2-3; possibly TRBD1 or TRBD2 for D (5 bases each). There are 18 residues in the CDR3. Trimming stripped 4 bases from V and 3 bases from J, with 24 bases between. CDR1 SGDLS and CDR2 YYNGEE come from the germline V gene.

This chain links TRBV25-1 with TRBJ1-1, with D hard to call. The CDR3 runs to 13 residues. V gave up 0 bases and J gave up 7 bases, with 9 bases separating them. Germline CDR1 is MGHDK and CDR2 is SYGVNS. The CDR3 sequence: CASSEYYTNEAFF. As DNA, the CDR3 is TGTGCCAGCAGTGAATATTACACTAATGAAGCTTTCTTT. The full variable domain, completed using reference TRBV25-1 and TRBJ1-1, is EADIYQTPRYLVIGTGKKITLECSQTMGHDKMYWYQQDPGMELHLIHYSYGVNSTEKGDLSSESTVSRIRTEHFPLTLESARPSHTSQYLCASSEYYTNEAFFGQGTRLTVV.

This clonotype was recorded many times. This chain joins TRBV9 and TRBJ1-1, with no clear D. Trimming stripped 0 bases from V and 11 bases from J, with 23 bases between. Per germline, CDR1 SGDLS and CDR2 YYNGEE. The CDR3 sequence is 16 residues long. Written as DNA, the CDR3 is TGTGCCAGCAGCGTAGACTCAGCCCCCCCTCCTACCGGGGCTTTCTTT. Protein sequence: CASSVDSAPPPTGAFF.

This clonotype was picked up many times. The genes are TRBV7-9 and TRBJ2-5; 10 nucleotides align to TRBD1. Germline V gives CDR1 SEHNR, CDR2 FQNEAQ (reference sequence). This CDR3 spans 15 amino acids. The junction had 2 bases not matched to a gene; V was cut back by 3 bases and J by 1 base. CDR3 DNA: TGTGCCAGCAGCTTGCGGACAGGGGGCCAAGAGACCCAGTACTTC. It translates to CASSLRTGGQETQYF.

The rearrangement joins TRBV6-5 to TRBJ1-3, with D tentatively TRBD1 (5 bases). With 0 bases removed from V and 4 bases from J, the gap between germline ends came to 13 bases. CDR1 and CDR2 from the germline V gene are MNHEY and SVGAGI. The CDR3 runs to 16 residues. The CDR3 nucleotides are TGTGCCAGCAGTTACTCAGGCAGGGTTGAGGGAAACACCATATATTTT. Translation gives CASSYSGRVEGNTIYF.

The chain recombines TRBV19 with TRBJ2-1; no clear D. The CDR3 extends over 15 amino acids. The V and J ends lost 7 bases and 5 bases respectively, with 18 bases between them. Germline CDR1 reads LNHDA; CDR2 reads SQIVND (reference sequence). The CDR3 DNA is TGTGCCAGTAATGGGCTAGTTGCCCTGCACAATGAGCAGTTCTTC. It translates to CASNGLVALHNEQFF.

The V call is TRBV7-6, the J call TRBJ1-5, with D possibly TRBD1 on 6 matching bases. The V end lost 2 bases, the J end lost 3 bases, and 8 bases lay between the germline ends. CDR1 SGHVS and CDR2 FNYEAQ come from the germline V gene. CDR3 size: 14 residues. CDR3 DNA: TGTGCCAGCAGCTTAAAGGGACACAATCAGCCCCAGCATTTT. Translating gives CASSLKGHNQPQHF.

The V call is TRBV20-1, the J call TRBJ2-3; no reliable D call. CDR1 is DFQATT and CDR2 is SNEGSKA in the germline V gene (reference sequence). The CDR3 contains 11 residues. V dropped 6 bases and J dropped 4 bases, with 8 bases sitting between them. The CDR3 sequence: CSALISDTQYF. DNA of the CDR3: TGCAGTGCCCTTATCTCAGATACGCAGTATTTT.

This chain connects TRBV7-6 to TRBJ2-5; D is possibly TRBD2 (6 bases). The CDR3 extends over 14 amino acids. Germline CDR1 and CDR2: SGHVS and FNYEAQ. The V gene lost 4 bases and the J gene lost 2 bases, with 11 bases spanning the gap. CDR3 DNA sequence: TGTGCCAGCAGCTATCCGGCGGGGCAAGAGACCCAGTACTTC. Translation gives CASSYPAGQETQYF.

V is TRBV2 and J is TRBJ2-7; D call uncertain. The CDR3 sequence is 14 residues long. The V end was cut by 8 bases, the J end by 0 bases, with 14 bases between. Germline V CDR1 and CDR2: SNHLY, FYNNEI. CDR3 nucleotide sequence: TGTGCCAGCGCCAGTACGAGCGTCTCCTACGAGCAGTACTTC. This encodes CASASTSVSYEQYF.

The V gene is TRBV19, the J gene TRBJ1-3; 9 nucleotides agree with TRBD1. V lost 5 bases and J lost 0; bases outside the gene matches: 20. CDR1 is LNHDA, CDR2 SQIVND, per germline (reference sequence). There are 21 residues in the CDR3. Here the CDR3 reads CASSAAFGQGKGRPSGNTIYF. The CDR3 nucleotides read TGTGCCAGTAGTGCCGCCTTCGGACAGGGGAAAGGGAGACCCTCTGGAAACACCATATATTTT.

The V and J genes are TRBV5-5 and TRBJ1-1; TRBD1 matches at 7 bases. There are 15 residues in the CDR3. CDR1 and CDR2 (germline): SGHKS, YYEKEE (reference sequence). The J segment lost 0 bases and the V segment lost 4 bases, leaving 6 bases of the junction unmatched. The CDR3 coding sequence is TGTGCCAGCAGCGAGGAGGGACAGCTGAACACTGAAGCTTTCTTT. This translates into CASSEEGQLNTEAFF.

The CDR3 loop reads CATSSGRLYNEQFF. CDR3 DNA sequence: TGTGCCACCAGCAGCGGGCGGCTTTACAATGAGCAGTTCTTC. This sequence joins TRBV15 and TRBJ2-1; unclear D gene. This CDR3 is built from 14 residues. Germline CDR1 is LNHNV and CDR2 is YYDKDF (reference sequence). Between the trimmed V and J ends, which lost 3 bases and 4 bases, there was a span of 10 bases.

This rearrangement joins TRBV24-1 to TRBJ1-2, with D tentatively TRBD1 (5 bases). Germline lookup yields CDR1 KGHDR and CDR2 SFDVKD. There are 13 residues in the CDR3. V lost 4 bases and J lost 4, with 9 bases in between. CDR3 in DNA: TGTGCCACCAGTGACCAGGGTTTCTATGGCTACACCTTC. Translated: CATSDQGFYGYTF.

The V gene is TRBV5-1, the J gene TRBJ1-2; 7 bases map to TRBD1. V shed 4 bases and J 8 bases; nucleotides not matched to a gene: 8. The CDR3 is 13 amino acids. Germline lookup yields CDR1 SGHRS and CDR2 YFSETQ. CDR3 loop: CASSMTGLWGYTF. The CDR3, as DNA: TGCGCCAGCAGCATGACAGGGCTTTGGGGCTACACCTTC.

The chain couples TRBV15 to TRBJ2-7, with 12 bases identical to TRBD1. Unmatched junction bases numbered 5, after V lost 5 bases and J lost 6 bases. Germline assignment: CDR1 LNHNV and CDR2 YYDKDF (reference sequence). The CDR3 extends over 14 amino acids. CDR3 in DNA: TGTGCCACCAGCCCCCGGGACAGGGGGCTCGAGCAGTACTTC. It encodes CATSPRDRGLEQYF.